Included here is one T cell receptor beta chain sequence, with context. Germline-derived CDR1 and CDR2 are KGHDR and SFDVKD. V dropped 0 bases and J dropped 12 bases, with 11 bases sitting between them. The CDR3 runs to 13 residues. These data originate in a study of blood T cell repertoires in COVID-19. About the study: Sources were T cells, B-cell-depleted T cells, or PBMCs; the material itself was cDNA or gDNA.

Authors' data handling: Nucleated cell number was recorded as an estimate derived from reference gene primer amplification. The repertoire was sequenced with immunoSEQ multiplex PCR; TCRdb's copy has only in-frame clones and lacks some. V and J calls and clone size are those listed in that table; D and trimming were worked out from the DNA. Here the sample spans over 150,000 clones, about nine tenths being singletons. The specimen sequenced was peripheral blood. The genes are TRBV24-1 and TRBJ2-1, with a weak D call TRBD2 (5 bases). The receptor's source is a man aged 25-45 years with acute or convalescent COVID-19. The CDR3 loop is CATSDLKAGGQFF. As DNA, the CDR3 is TGTGCCACCAGTGATTTGAAGGCGGGCGGGCAGTTCTTC.